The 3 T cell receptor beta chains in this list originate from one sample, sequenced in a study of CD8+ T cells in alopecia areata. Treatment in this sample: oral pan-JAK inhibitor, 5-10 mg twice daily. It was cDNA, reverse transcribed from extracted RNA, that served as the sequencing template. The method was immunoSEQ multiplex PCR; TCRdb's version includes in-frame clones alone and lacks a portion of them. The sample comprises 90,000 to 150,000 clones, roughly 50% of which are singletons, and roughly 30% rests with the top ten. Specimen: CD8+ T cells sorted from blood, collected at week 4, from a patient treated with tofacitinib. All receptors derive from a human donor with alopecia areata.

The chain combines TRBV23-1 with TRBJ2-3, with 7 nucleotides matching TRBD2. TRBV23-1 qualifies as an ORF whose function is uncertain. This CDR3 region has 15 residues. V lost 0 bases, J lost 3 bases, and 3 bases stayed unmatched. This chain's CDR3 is CASSQSGGRTDTQYF. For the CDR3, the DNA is TGCGCCAGCAGTCAATCCGGGGGGAGGACAGATACGCAGTATTTT.

The CDR3 sequence: CASGPDRGLGYTF. CDR3 bases: TGTGCTAGTGGCCCCGACAGGGGGCTTGGCTACACCTTC. This chain connects TRBV12-5 to TRBJ1-2; 10 bases are a match to TRBD1. This CDR3 is built from 13 residues. Germline trimming cut 6 bases from V and 7 bases from J; bases unmatched to any gene: 5. The germline gives CDR1 LGHNT, CDR2 FRNRAP.

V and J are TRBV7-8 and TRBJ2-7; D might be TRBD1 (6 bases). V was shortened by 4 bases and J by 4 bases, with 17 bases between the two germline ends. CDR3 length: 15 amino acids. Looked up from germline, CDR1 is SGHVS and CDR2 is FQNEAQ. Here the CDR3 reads CASSWTAGTLYEQYF. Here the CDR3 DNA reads TGTGCCAGCAGCTGGACAGCCGGTACATTGTACGAGCAGTACTTC.